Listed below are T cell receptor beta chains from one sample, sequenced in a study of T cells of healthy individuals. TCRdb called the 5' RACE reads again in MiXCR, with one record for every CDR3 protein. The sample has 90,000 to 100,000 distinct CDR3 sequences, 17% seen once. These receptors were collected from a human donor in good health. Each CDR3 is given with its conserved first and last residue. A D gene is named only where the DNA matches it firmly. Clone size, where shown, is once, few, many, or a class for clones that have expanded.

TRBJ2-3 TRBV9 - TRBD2 CASSVSSGVLDTQYF TGTGCCAGCAGCGTAAGCAGCGGGGTTTTAGATACGCAGTATTTT
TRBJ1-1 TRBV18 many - CASSPPGVMNTEAFF TGTGCCAGCTCACCCCCAGGGGTCATGAACACTGAAGCTTTCTTT
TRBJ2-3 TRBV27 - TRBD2 CASSPGTSGRYTQYF TGTGCCAGCAGCCCTGGGACTAGCGGGAGGTATACGCAGTATTTT
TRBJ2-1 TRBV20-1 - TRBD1 CSARTGAQFF TGCAGTGCCAGGACAGGGGCACAGTTCTTC
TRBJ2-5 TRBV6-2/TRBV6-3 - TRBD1 CASSNDRDETQYF TGTGCCAGCAGCAACGACAGGGACGAGACCCAGTACTTC
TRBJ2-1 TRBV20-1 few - CSARSGGSNEQFF TGCAGTGCTAGAAGTGGTGGTTCCAATGAGCAGTTCTTC
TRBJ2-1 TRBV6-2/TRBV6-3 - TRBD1 CASSYRLDAGDSDNEQFF TGTGCCAGCAGTTACCGGCTGGATGCAGGGGACAGTGACAATGAGCAGTTCTTC
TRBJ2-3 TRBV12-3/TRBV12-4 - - CASTPGGIRDTQYF TGTGCCAGCACTCCAGGAGGGATTCGGGATACGCAGTATTTT
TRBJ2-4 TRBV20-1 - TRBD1 CSAPGQGSKNIQYF TGCAGTGCGCCCGGACAGGGGTCCAAAAACATTCAGTACTTC
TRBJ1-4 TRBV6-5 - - CASSYDGGSDEKLFF TGTGCCAGCAGTTACGATGGGGGGTCTGATGAAAAACTGTTTTTT
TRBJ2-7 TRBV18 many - CASSPPVEGRAYEQYF TGTGCCAGCTCACCACCGGTGGAGGGAAGAGCCTACGAGCAGTACTTC
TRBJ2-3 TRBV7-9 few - CASSFGQTDTQYF TGTGCCAGCAGCTTTGGGCAGACAGATACGCAGTATTTT
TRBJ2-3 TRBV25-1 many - CASSERGSSSTQYF TGTGCCAGCAGTGAACGGGGGAGTAGTAGTACGCAGTATTTT
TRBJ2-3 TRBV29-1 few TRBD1 CSVDRGLTDTQYF TGCAGCGTGGACAGGGGGTTAACAGATACGCAGTATTTT
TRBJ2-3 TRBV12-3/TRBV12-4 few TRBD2 CASSRGTTNTQYF TGTGCCAGCAGCCGAGGGACTACAAATACGCAGTATTTT
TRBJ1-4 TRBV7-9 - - CASSLPGGYEKLFF TGTGCCAGCAGCTTACCCGGGGGCTATGAAAAACTGTTTTTT
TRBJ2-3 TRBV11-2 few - CASSLLGSTDTQYF TGTGCCAGCAGCCTGCTTGGAAGCACAGATACGCAGTATTTT
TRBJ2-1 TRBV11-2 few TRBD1 CASSSYTRTGPNLNEQFF TGTGCCAGCAGCTCGTACACAAGGACAGGGCCCAATCTCAATGAGCAGTTCTTC
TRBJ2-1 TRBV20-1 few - CSAMAEFSYNEQFF TGCAGTGCTATGGCTGAGTTTTCCTACAATGAGCAGTTCTTC
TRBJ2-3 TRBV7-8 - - CASSLARGGTDTQYF TGTGCCAGCAGCTTAGCGCGCGGGGGCACAGATACGCAGTATTTT
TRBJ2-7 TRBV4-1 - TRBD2 CASSQDWRGGSEQYF TGCGCCAGCAGCCAAGATTGGAGGGGAGGGAGCGAGCAGTACTTC
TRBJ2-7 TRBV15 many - CATSRADAEQYF TGTGCCACCAGCAGAGCCGATGCCGAGCAGTACTTC
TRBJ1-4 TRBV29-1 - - CSGRMDEKLFF TGCAGCGGAAGAATGGATGAAAAACTGTTTTTT
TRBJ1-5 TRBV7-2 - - CASSLGGQWGSHQPQHF TGTGCCAGCAGCTTAGGGGGACAATGGGGCTCCCATCAGCCCCAGCATTTT
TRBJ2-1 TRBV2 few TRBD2 CASSWGRDNEQFF TGTGCCAGCAGTTGGGGGAGGGACAATGAGCAGTTCTTC
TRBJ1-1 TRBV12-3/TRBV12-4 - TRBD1 CASSFMDRGPLGTEAFF TGTGCCAGCAGTTTTATGGACAGGGGTCCCTTGGGGACTGAAGCTTTCTTT
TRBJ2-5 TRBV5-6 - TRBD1 CASSLPDRGRYQETQYF TGTGCCAGCAGCTTGCCCGACAGGGGCCGGTACCAAGAGACCCAGTACTTC
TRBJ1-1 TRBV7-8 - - CASSLEGSDTEAFF TGTGCCAGCAGCTTAGAGGGCTCGGACACTGAAGCTTTCTTT
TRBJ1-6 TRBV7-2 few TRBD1 CASSLGAGGSSPLHF TGTGCCAGCAGCTTAGGGGCAGGGGGCTCTTCACCCCTCCACTTT
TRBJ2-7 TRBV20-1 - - CSASIRSYEQYF TGCAGTGCTAGTATACGCTCCTACGAGCAGTACTTC
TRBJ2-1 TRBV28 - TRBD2 CASSRLAGGTYNEQFF TGTGCCAGCAGCCGACTAGCGGGAGGTACCTACAATGAGCAGTTCTTC
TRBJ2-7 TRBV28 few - CASSPSSGHNSYEQYF TGTGCCAGCAGTCCCTCTTCAGGGCACAACTCCTACGAGCAGTACTTC
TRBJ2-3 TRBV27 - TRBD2 CASSFRLAGGREPDTQYF TGTGCCAGCAGTTTTAGACTAGCGGGAGGGCGGGAACCAGATACGCAGTATTTT
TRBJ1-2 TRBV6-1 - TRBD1 CASSQTGFAGYTF TGTGCCAGCAGCCAGACAGGGTTCGCTGGCTACACCTTC
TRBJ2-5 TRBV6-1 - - CASSEIGGSLETQYF TGTGCCAGCAGTGAAATCGGGGGCAGCTTAGAGACCCAGTACTTC
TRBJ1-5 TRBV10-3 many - CAIRDHQSNQPQHF TGTGCCATCAGGGACCACCAGAGCAATCAGCCCCAGCATTTT
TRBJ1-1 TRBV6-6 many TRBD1 CAVAGQGAKTEAFF TGTGCCGTCGCAGGACAGGGGGCGAAAACTGAAGCTTTCTTT
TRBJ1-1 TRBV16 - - CASSRVKAEAFF TGTGCCAGCAGCCGGGTTAAGGCTGAAGCTTTCTTT
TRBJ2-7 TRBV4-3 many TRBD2 CASSQQLAGLSYEQYF TGCGCCAGCAGCCAGCAACTAGCGGGACTCTCCTACGAGCAGTACTTC
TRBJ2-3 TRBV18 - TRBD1 CASSPDRVGTDTQYF TGTGCCAGCTCCCCAGACAGGGTGGGCACAGATACGCAGTATTTT